This T cell receptor beta chain was sequenced in a study of T cells in Graves' hyperthyroidism and ophthalmopathy (dated by TCRdb to about 2019). General notes on the study: Peripheral blood samples were taken at the time of initial diagnosis, prior to any treatment. To identify distinguishing TCR V-J signatures, a discovery cohort of about 100 patients was used, comprising some 43 with Graves' ophthalmopathy and about 59 with stable Graves' hyperthyroidism. Prospective prediction of ophthalmopathy was tested in an independent validation cohort of 18 to 20 hyperthyroidism patients and 17 patients who later progressed to ophthalmopathy. The roughly 100 discovery patients were randomly divided into training and test sets at a 7:3 ratio. In addition, the study compared T-cell repertoires in thyroid tissue and in blood from six Graves' hyperthyroidism patients. After blood sampling, hyperthyroidism patients were treated with methimazole at a starting dose of 30 mg daily, and ophthalmopathy patients were treated with high-dose intravenous methylprednisolone. According to the paper, TCR Vbeta CDR3 sequencing was carried out on some 130 peripheral blood samples, which came from more than 40 ophthalmopathy, around 74 hyperthyroidism and roughly 17 progressor patients.

TCR beta CDR3 regions were amplified from RNA transcripts. A first-round RT-PCR of the TCR CDR3 used the HTBI primer set with the Qiagen OneStep RT-PCR kit. A second multiplex PCR round built the libraries, followed by size selection and purification. Paired-end sequencing of the libraries was performed with 100 bp reads on an Illumina HiSeq2000. In the paper's pipeline: SOAPnuke was used to process the raw data, throwing out any read that contained adapters or uncalled bases, had a mean Phred below 15, or lacked an exact constant-primer or identifier match. COPE v1.2.5 was used to merge high-quality paired reads, and clonotypes were defined as unique nucleotide sequences. Clonotypes were aligned to IMGT TRBV, TRBD and TRBJ reference segments using MiTCR v1.1. The analysis was restricted to V-J combinations with a frequency above 0.0001, which together covered 99.2% of the repertoires. A TCS score was defined as the ratio between F50 (clonal expansion) and ExV (chaos), using BLOSUM62-based TCRdist between CDR3 peptides within each V-J. Welch's t-statistics and random forest reduced around 550 V-J features to under 15, which were used in a naive Bayes classifier (R e1071). The public sequencing data were trimmed at Q25 with fastp and processed into clonotypes with MiXCR by TCRdb, which kept only in-frame beta chains. Under each unique CDR3 protein, matching rows form one entry showing the most common genes and DNA. These V and J calls rely on TCRdb rather than the paper's analysis. Here the sample has about half a million distinct CDR3 sequences; 15% to 20% occur a single time. Of the sample, around 50% is held by the ten largest clones.

This clonotype has only a few counts. There is no known antigen for this receptor. No qualities accompany the bases; no much larger clone lies one base away. In the ophthalmopathy patients, disease was moderately to severely active, with a Clinical Activity Score of 3 or more, a NOSPECS grade of 4 or more, and a duration of less than 3 months. The study excluded patients with uncontrolled infections, other autoimmune diseases, pregnancy or lactation. Diagnoses were established on the basis of clinical symptoms, serum thyroxine and TRAb, thyroid ultrasound, and orbital computed tomography. PBMCs were isolated from 10 ml of fresh peripheral blood by Ficoll-Paque density gradient centrifugation. Total RNA was extracted with Trizol reagent, and quality was checked on an Agilent 2100 Bioanalyzer. V gives up 5 bases and J gives up 2 bases, and the segment between their germline ends measures 10 bases. The cysteine opens and the phenylalanine closes a CDR3 of 14 amino acids. The retained sequence is limited to the CDR3, 42 bases, with the frame set at the first base. Per the germline V gene, SGHRS is the CDR1 and YFSETQ is the CDR2.

Here is what the overall study found, with its caveats: Most expanded thyroid clonotypes (frequency above 0.001) were also detected in blood, suggesting blood repertoires may reflect thyroid immune responses. Sample size was not statistically predetermined, and investigators were not blinded to group allocation. In validation, the model predicted progression to ophthalmopathy a median of roughly 6.2 months before onset, with over 60% sensitivity and roughly 77% specificity. A 13 V-J signature model separated ophthalmopathy from stable hyperthyroidism, with approximately 86% sensitivity and 81.08% specificity in cross-validation and 80%/75% in testing.

This sequence uses TRBV5-1 and TRBJ1-4, with TRBD1 tentatively as D gene (6 bases match). Specimen: blood. The clonotype comes from a man aged 40-49 years with Graves' ophthalmopathy. The DNA is as follows: TGCGCCAGCAGTACCCAGGGGACTAATGAAAAACTGTTTTTT. Translated, this gives CASSTQGTNEKLFF.